This T cell receptor (beta chain) came from a study of T cell changes during pregnancy in multiple sclerosis. Repertoires were generated with immunoSEQ multiplex PCR, while TCRdb's copy carries only in-frame clones and drops some. The sample consists of about 20,000 clones, roughly nine tenths of them appearing once. The CDR3 sequence is 13 residues long. V lost 8 bases and J lost 5, with 15 bases in between. Germline loops: CDR1 SEHNR, CDR2 FQNEAQ (reference sequence). This sample comprised CD8+ T cells from peripheral blood mononuclear cells, obtained after pregnancy. This clonotype was sampled from a female donor in good health, enrolled as a control in a pregnancy study. The gene calls are TRBV7-9 and TRBJ1-1, with unresolved D. Here the CDR3 reads CASGPLGRTEAFF. CDR3 nucleotides: TGTGCCAGCGGGCCCCTAGGGAGGACTGAAGCTTTCTTT.